The sequence of this T cell receptor (beta chain) was determined in a study of PD-1 blockade in classical Hodgkin lymphoma. Turning to the study itself: Intravenous delivery of nivolumab at 3 mg/kg to patients occurred every 2 weeks.

Germline-derived CDR1 and CDR2 are MDHEN and SYDVKM. Between the trimmed V and J ends, which lost 6 bases and 4 bases, there was a span of 21 bases. The CDR3 is 16 residues long. Study-wide results and caveats: Exclusion was applied to patients who started nivolumab under 1 year after ASCT. Repertoire differences lack defined causes, possibly disease activity or prior therapy.

Concerning this clone: Its antigen is as yet unknown.

With no exception, relapse followed autologous stem cell transplantation in all patients, and brentuximab vedotin exposure varied. Using immunoSEQ multiplex PCR, the repertoire was profiled, and TCRdb retains in-frame clones only, with some absent. The sample lists 10,000 to 15,000 clones, 84% occurring once. The sequence came from a human donor with classical Hodgkin lymphoma. This sequence joins TRBV28 and TRBJ1-1; D is possibly TRBD1 (5 bases). Sequencing was performed on peripheral blood mononuclear cells (PBMCs), taken at baseline. CDR3 nucleotide sequence: TGTGCCAGCAGAAACCCGGGAGGGGCGGGTAGCACTGAAGCTTTCTTT. Residues: CASRNPGGAGSTEAFF.